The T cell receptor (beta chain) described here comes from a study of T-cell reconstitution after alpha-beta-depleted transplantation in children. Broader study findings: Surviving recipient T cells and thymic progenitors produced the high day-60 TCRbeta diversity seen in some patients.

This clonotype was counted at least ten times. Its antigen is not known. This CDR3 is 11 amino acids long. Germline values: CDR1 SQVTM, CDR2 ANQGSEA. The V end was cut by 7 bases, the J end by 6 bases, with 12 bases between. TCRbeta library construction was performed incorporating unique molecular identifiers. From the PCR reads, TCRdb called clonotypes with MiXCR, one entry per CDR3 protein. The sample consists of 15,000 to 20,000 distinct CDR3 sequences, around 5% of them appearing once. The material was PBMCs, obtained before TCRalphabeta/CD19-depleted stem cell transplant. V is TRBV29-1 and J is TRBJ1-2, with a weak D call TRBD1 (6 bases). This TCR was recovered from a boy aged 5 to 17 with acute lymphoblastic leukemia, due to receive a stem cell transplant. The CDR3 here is CSAWDTHGYTF. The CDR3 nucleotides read TGCAGCGCCTGGGACACGCATGGCTACACCTTC.